This entry is about one T cell receptor (beta chain). The data derive from a study of blood T cell repertoires in COVID-19. Study-wide background: COVID-19 samples collected from the United States, Italy and Spain covered acute and convalescent phases.

In the authors' methods: Amplifying reference gene primers gave estimates of nucleated cell counts. Repertoires were generated with immunoSEQ multiplex PCR, while TCRdb's copy carries only in-frame clones and drops some. From that table come the V and J calls and clone size; the DNA was used to work out D and trimming. The sample carries around 430,000 clones, approximately 89% recorded once. The specimen was peripheral blood. The receptor was derived from a woman between 50 and 59 years old with COVID-19, enrolled during active disease.

CDR3 sequence (DNA): TGTGCCAGCAGCTTAGTCAGGGGGGCTAATCAGCCCCAGCATTTT. Its protein product is CASSLVRGANQPQHF. The genes are TRBV7-2 and TRBJ1-5, with 7 nucleotides matching TRBD1. Germline loops: CDR1 SGHTA, CDR2 FQGNSA. With V trimmed by 1 base and J by 4 bases, 4 bases remained unmatched. This CDR3 spans 15 amino acids.